Listed below are T cell receptor beta chains from one sample, sequenced in a study of T cell changes during pregnancy in multiple sclerosis. Method: immunoSEQ multiplex PCR; TCRdb's copy keeps in-frame clones and lacks some. The sample lists more than 65,000 clones, 91% occurring once. Sample: peripheral blood, taken in the first trimester of pregnancy. These receptors were taken from a female donor with multiple sclerosis, enrolled in a pregnancy study. CDR3s include the opening cysteine and the closing phenylalanine or tryptophan.

v_call	cdr3_length	j_call	cdr3_aa
TRBV19	14	TRBJ2-1	CASTGDSSYNEQFF
TRBV5-1	15	TRBJ2-2	CASSPGTELTGELFF
TRBV18	16	TRBJ2-2	CASSPLGAGETGELFF
TRBV28	16	TRBJ2-2	CASTFVGTGANGELFF
TRBV6-5	14	TRBJ1-2	CASSYPQGYYGYTF
TRBV6-1	14	TRBJ2-3	CASSDRSSTDTQYF
TRBV4-3	13	TRBJ1-2	CASSGRGFYGYTF
TRBV28	12	TRBJ2-1	CASSRSGDEQFF
TRBV6-1	15	TRBJ1-1	CASSDHRGRDTEAFF
TRBV19	14	TRBJ2-7	CASSVTGGRNEQYF
TRBV19	14	TRBJ1-1	CASSTGGANTEAFF
TRBV30	16	TRBJ2-2	CAWSVRKLALTGELFF
TRBV5-1	16	TRBJ2-1	CASSGGLAGGYNEQFF
TRBV25-1	13	TRBJ1-2	CASSYTGYYGYTF
TRBV19	13	TRBJ1-1	CASSPGRNTEAFF
TRBV7-9	16	TRBJ2-7	CASSRTSGRISYEQYF
TRBV7-2	14	TRBJ2-7	CASSIDRGSYEQYF
TRBV7-9	18	TRBJ1-5	CASSLDLSGGRALQPQHF
TRBV9	15	TRBJ2-1	CASSVSQDVYNEQFF
TRBV9	15	TRBJ1-6	CASSGEEGWRSPLHF
TRBV4-3	16	TRBJ2-5	CASSQDHRQRRGTQYF
TRBV28	19	TRBJ1-4	CASRGPGQIIIATNEKLFF
TRBV7-3	16	TRBJ2-2	CASSLGPSGYTGELFF
TRBV30	12	TRBJ1-1	CAEGGIEAEAFF
TRBV5-7	14	TRBJ1-6	CASRLHCEDSPLHF
TRBV2	17	TRBJ2-3	CASSPGTSGRATDTQYF
TRBV4-1	17	TRBJ2-3	CASSHPAAQGAKDTQYF
TRBV6-5	15	TRBJ2-1	CASSSGTEQFDEQFF
TRBV15	13	TRBJ2-1	CATSGDRGDEQFF
TRBV7-2	17	TRBJ2-7	CASSLHWIRDREIEQYF
TRBV18	14	TRBJ2-7	CASSPPRVAGEQYF
TRBV4-2	13	TRBJ1-1	CASSQVDTVEAFF
TRBV11-1	14	TRBJ1-1	CASRKAGTGVEAFF
TRBV7-8	16	TRBJ1-5	CASSRRDRAGNQPQHF
TRBV30	11	TRBJ2-5	CAWTVQETQYF
TRBV4-3	15	TRBJ1-4	CASSQYDRTNEKLFF
TRBV7-9	17	TRBJ2-5	CASSSRSAGASEETQYF